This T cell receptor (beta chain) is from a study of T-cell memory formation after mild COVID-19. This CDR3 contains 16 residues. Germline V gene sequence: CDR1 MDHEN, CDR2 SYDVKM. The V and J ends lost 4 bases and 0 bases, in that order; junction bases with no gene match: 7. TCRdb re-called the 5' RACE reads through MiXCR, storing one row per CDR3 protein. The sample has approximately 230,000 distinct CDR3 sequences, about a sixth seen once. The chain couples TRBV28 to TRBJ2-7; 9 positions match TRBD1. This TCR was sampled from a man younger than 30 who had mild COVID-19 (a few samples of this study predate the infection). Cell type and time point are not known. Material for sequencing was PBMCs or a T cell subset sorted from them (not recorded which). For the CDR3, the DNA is TGTGCCAGCAGTTCTTCCGGGACAGGGTTCTCCTACGAGCAGTACTTC. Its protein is CASSSSGTGFSYEQYF.